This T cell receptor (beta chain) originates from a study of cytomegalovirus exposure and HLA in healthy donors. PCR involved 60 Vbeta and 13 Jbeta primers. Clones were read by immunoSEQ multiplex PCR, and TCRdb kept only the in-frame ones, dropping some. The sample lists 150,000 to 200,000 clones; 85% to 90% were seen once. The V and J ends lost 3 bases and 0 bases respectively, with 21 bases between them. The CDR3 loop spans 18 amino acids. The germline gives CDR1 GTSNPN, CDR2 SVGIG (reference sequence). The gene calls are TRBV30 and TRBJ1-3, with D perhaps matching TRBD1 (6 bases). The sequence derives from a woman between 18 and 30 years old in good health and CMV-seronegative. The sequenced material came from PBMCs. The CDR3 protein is CAWSPDSRVGSSGNTIYF. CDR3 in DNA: TGTGCCTGGAGCCCGGACAGTCGGGTAGGGAGCTCTGGAAACACCATATATTTT.